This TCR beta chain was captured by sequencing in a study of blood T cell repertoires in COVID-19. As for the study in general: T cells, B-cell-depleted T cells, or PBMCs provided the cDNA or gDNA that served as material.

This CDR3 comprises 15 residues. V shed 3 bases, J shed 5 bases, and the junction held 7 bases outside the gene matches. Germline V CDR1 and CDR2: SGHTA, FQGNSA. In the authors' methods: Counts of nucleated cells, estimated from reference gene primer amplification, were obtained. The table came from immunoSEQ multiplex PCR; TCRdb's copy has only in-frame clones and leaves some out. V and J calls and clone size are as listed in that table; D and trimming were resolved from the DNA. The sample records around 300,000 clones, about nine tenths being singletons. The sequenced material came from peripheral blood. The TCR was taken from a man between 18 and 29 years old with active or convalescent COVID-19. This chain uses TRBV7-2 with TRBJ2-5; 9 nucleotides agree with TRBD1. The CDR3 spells CASSLNRGQAETQYF. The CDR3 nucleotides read TGTGCCAGCAGCTTGAACAGGGGGCAAGCGGAGACCCAGTACTTC.